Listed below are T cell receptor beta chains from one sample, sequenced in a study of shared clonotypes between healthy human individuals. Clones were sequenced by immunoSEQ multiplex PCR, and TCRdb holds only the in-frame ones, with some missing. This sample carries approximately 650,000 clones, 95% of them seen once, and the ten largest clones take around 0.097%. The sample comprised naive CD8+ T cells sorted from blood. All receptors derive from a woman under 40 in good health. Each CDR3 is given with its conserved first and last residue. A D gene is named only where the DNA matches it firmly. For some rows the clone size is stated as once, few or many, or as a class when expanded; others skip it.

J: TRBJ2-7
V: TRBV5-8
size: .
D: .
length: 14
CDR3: CASSLGVATYEQYF
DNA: TGTGCCAGCAGCCTGGGGGTCGCGACCTACGAGCAGTACTTC

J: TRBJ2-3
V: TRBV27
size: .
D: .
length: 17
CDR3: CASSFIIRGRGTDTQYF
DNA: TGTGCCAGCAGTTTTATCATTCGAGGTCGGGGAACAGATACGCAGTATTTT

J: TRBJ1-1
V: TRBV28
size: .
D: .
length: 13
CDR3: CASSFRPGTEAFF
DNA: TGTGCCAGCAGTTTCCGGCCTGGGACTGAAGCTTTCTTT

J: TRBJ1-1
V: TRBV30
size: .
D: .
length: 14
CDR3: CAWSDTELNTEAFF
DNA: TGTGCCTGGAGCGACACAGAGTTGAACACTGAAGCTTTCTTT

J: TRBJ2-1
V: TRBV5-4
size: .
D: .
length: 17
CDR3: CASSSRAGISSYNEQFF
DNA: TGTGCCAGCAGCTCAAGGGCCGGGATCAGCTCCTACAATGAGCAGTTCTTC

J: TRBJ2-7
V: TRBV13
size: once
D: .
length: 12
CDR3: CASAPWVDEQYF
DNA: TGTGCCTCCGCTCCCTGGGTGGACGAGCAGTACTTC

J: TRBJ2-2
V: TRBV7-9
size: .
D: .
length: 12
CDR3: CASRPNTGELFF
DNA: TGTGCCAGCAGACCGAACACCGGGGAGCTGTTTTTT

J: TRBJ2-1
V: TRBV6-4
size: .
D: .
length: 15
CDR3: CASSDYGGTYNEQFF
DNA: TGTGCCAGCAGTGACTATGGCGGGACCTACAATGAGCAGTTCTTC

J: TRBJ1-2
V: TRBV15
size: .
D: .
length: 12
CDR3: CATSTGFRGYTF
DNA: TGTGCCACCAGCACCGGATTTCGAGGCTACACCTTC

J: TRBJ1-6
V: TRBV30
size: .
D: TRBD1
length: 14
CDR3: CAWSEGQGVSPLHF
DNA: TGTGCCTGGAGTGAAGGACAGGGGGTTTCACCCCTCCACTTT

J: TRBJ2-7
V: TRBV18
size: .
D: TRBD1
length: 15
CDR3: CASSPYDRGPYEQYF
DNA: TGTGCCAGCTCACCTTATGACAGGGGGCCCTACGAGCAGTACTTC

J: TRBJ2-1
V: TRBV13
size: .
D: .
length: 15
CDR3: CASSLVAGDNNEQFF
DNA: TGTGCCAGCAGCTTAGTGGCAGGGGACAACAATGAGCAGTTCTTC

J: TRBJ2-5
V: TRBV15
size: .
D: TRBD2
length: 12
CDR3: CATSWREETQYF
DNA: TGTGCCACCAGCTGGCGGGAGGAGACCCAGTACTTC

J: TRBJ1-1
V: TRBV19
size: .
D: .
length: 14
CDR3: CASSIRTMNTEAFF
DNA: TGTGCCAGTAGTATAAGGACAATGAACACTGAAGCTTTCTTT

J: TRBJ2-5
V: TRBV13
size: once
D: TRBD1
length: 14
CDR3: CASSLRTGRETQYF
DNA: TGTGCCAGCAGCTTGCGGACAGGGAGAGAGACCCAGTACTTC

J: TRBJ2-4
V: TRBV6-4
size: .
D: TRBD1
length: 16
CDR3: CASMRTGGIAKNIQYF
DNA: TGTGCCAGCATGAGAACAGGGGGGATAGCCAAAAACATTCAGTACTTC

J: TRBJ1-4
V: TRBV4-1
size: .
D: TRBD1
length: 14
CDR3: CASSQQDRVEKLFF
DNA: TGCGCCAGCAGCCAACAAGACAGGGTCGAAAAACTGTTTTTT

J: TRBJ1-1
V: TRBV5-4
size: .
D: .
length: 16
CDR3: CASSLDGGARGPEAFF
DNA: TGTGCCAGCAGCTTGGATGGGGGGGCGCGAGGCCCTGAAGCTTTCTTT

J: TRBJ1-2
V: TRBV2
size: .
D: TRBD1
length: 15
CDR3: CASSLEGQGRYGYTF
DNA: TGTGCCAGCTCCCTTGAAGGACAGGGTCGATATGGCTACACCTTC

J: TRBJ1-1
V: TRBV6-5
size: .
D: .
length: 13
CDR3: CASSYGSQWEAFF
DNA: TGTGCCAGCAGTTACGGAAGCCAATGGGAAGCTTTCTTT

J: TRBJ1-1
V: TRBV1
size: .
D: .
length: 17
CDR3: CTSSRRTGGSVNTEAFF
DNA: TGCACCAGCAGCCGGAGGACAGGGGGAAGTGTGAACACTGAAGCTTTCTTT

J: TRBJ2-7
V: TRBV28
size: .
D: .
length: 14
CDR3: CASRAVGGLDEQYF
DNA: TGTGCCAGCAGGGCCGTGGGGGGACTCGACGAGCAGTACTTC

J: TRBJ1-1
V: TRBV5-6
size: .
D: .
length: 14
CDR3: CASSPAGYGTEAFF
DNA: TGTGCCAGCAGCCCGGCAGGGTATGGCACTGAAGCTTTCTTT

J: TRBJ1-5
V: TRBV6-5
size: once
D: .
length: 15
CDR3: CASSRSWMNNQPQHF
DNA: TGTGCCAGCAGCCGAAGTTGGATGAACAATCAGCCCCAGCATTTT

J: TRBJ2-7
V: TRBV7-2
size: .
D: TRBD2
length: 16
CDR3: CASSPELAGGSYEQYF
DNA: TGTGCCAGCAGCCCCGAGCTAGCGGGGGGATCCTACGAGCAGTACTTC

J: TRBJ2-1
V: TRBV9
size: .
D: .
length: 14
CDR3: CASSVGTPRNEQFF
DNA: TGTGCCAGCAGCGTAGGAACCCCAAGGAATGAGCAGTTCTTC